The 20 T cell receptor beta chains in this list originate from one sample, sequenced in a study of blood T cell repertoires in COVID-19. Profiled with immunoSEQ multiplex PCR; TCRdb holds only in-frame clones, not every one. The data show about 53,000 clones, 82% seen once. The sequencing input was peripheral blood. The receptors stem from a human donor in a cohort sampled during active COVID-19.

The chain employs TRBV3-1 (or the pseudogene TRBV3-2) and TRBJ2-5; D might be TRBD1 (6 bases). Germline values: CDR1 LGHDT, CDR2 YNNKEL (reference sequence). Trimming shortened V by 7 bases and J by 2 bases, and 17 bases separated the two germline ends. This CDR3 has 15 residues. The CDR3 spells CASTPRGYGQETQYF. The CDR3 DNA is TGTGCCAGCACCCCCAGGGGCTATGGGCAAGAGACCCAGTACTTC.

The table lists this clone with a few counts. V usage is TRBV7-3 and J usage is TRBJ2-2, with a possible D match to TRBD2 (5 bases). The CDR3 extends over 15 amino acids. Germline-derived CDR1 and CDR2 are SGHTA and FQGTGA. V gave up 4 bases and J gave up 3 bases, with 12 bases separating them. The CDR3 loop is CASSYDEGDTGELFF. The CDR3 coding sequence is TGTGCCAGCAGCTATGATGAGGGTGACACCGGGGAGCTGTTTTTT.

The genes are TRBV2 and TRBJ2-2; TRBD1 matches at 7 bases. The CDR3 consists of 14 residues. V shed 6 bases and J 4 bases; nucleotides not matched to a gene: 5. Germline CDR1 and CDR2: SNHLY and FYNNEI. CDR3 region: CASRGDSRTGELFF. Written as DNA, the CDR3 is TGTGCCAGCAGGGGGGACAGTCGCACCGGGGAGCTGTTTTTT.

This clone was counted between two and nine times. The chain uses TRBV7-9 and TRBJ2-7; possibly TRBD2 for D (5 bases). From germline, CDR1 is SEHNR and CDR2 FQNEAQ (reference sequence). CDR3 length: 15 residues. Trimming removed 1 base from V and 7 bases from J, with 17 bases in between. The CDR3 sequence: CASSLGKDWGFEQYF. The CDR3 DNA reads TGTGCCAGCAGCTTAGGAAAGGACTGGGGTTTTGAGCAGTACTTC.

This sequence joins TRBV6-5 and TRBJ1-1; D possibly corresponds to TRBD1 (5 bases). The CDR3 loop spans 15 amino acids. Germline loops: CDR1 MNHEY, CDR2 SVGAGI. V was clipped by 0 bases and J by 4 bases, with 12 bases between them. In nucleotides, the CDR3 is TGTGCCAGCAGTTACTCATCAGGGCGAAGCACTGAAGCTTTCTTT. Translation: CASSYSSGRSTEAFF.

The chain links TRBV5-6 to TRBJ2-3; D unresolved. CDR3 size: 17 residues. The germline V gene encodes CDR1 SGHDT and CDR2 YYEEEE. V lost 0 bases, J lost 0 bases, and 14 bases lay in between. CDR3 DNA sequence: TGTGCCAGCAGCTTGGTAGATGCGGATTCTAGCACAGATACGCAGTATTTT. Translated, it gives CASSLVDADSSTDTQYF.

The CDR3, as DNA: TGCGCCAGCAGCTCGAAACAGGGGAACTATGGCTACACCTTC. It encodes CASSSKQGNYGYTF. The rearrangement joins TRBV5-1 to TRBJ1-2; 7 nucleotides match TRBD1. Germline V gene sequence: CDR1 SGHRS, CDR2 YFSETQ. The V segment lost 3 bases and the J segment 2 bases; nucleotides outside the gene matches: 4. The CDR3 sequence is 14 residues long.

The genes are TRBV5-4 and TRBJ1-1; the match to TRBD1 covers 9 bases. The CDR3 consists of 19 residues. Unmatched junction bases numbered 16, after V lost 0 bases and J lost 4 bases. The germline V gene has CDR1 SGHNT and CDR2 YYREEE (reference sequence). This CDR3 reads CASSLVLGTGRHVGTEAFF. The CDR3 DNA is TGTGCCAGCAGCTTGGTCCTCGGGACAGGGCGTCATGTGGGCACTGAAGCTTTCTTT.

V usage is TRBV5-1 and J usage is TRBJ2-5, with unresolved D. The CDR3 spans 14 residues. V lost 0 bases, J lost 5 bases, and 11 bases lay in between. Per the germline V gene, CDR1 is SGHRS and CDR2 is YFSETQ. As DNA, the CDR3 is TGCGCCAGCAGCTTGGGACGGCTGGAGGAGACCCAGTACTTC. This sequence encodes CASSLGRLEETQYF.

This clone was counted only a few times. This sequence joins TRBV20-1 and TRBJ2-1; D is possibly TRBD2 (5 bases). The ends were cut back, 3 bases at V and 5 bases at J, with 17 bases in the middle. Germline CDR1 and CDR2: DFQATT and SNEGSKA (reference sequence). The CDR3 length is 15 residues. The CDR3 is CSASTRGPAHNEQFF. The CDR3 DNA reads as TGCAGTGCTAGTACTCGCGGGCCTGCTCACAATGAGCAGTTCTTC.

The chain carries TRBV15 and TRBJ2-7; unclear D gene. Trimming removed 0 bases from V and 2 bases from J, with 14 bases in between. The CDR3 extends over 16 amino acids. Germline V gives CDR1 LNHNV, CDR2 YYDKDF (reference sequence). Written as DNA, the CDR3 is TGTGCCACCAGCAGAGATTTGGTGCCAGGCACCTACGAGCAGTACTTC. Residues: CATSRDLVPGTYEQYF.

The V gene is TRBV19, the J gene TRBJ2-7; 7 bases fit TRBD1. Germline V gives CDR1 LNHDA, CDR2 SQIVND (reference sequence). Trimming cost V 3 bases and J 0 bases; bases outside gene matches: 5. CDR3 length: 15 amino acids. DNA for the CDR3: TGTGCCAGTAGTATGACCGGGACAGCCTCCTACGAGCAGTACTTC. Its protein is CASSMTGTASYEQYF.

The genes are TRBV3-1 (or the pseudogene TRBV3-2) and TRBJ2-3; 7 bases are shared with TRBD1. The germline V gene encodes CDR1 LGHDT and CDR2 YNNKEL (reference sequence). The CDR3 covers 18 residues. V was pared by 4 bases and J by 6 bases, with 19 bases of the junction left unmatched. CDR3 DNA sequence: TGTGCCAGCAGCCCACGACAGGGAGCTCAGGGGGACGCGGATACGCAGTATTTT. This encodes CASSPRQGAQGDADTQYF.

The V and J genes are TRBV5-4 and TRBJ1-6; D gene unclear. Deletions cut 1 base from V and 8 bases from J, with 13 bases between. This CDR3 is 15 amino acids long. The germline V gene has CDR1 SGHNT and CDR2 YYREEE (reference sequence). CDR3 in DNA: TGTGCCAGCAGCTTGTTCCGCAAAGCGGATTCACCCCTCCACTTT. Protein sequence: CASSLFRKADSPLHF.

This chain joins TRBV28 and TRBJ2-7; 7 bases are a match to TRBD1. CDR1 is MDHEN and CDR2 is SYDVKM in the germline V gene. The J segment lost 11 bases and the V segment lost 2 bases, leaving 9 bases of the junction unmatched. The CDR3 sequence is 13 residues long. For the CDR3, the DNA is TGTGCCAGCAGTTTAGAAACAGGGGCCGAAGAGTACTTC. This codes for CASSLETGAEEYF. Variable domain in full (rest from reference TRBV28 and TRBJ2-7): DVKVTQSSRYLVKRTGEKVFLECVQDMDHENMFWYRQDPGLGLRLIYFSYDVKMKEKGDIPEGYSVSREKKERFSLILESASTNQTSMYLCASSLETGAEEYFGPGTRLTVT.

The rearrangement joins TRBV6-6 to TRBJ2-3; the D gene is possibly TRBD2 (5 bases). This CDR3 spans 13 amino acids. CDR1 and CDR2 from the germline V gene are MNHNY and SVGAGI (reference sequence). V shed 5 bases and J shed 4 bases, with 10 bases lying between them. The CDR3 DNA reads TGTGCCAGCAGTCGAACTAGTGCAGATACGCAGTATTTT. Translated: CASSRTSADTQYF.

DNA of the CDR3: TGTGCCAGCAGCTCGGGACAGGGGTCCTACAATGAGCAGTTCTTC. Residues: CASSSGQGSYNEQFF. The chain recombines TRBV7-3 with TRBJ2-1; 10 nucleotides match TRBD1. The CDR3 length is 15 residues. The J segment lost 1 base and the V segment lost 4 bases, leaving 1 base of the junction unmatched. Per the germline V gene, CDR1 is SGHTA and CDR2 is FQGTGA. The complete variable domain, with remaining parts taken from reference TRBV7-3 and TRBJ2-1, reads GAGVSQTPSNKVTEKGKYVELRCDPISGHTALYWYRQSLGQGPEFLIYFQGTGAADDSGLPNDRFFAVRPEGSVSTLKIQRTERGDSAVYLCASSSGQGSYNEQFFGPGTRLTVL.

The CDR3 sequence is CASSRVGTGGDYEQYF. CDR3 in DNA: TGTGCCAGCAGTAGGGTAGGGACAGGGGGCGACTACGAGCAGTACTTC. The rearrangement links TRBV28 to TRBJ2-7; 12 bases are a match to TRBD1. CDR3 length: 16 residues. V trimming: 5 bases; J trimming: 3 bases; junction bases outside the gene matches: 8. Germline V gene lookup returns CDR1 MDHEN and CDR2 SYDVKM.

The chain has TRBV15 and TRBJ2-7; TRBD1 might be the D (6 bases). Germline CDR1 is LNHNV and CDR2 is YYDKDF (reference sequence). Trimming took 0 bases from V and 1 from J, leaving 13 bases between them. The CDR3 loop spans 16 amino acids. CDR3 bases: TGTGCCACCAGCAGAGATGAGACAGGATGGTCCTACGAGCAGTACTTC. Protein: CATSRDETGWSYEQYF.

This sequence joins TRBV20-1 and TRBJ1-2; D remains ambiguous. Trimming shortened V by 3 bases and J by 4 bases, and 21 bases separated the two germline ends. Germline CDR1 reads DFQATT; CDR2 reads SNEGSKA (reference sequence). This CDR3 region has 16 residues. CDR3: CSASSAVALSGYGYTF. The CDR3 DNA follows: TGCAGTGCTAGTTCGGCGGTAGCCCTATCCGGCTATGGCTACACCTTC.